This T cell receptor beta chain comes out of a study of T cell repertoires in cytomegalovirus infection. In TCRdb, the reads were re-called with MiXCR into one record per CDR3 protein. The sample has 150,000 to 200,000 distinct CDR3 sequences, approximately 19% seen once. V gave up 3 bases and J gave up 11 bases; unmatched junction bases: 8. CDR3 length: 13 residues. Per germline, CDR1 SGHNT and CDR2 YENEEA. The source material was PBMCs. This chain connects TRBV11-3 to TRBJ1-1; 8 bases align to TRBD1. The clonotype originates from a human donor in good health (CMV status not recorded). Some clones in this sample may be carry-over from other donors' samples. The CDR3 DNA reads as TGTGCCAGCAGCTTGAGGACAGGGTCAGGGGCTTTCTTT. Protein product: CASSLRTGSGAFF.